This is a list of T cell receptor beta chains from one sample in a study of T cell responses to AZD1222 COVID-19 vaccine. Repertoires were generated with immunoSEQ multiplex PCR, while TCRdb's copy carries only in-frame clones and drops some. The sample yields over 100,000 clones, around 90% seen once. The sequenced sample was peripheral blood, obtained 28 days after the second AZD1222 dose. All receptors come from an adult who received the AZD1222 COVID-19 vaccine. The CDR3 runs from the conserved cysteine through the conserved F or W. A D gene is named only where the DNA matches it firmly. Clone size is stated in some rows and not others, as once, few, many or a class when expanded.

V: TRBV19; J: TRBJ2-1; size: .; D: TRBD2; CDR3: CASSIRGTSSYNEQFF; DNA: TGTGCCAGTAGTATACGCGGGACTAGCTCCTACAATGAGCAGTTCTTC
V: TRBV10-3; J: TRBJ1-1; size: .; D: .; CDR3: CAIKFDRNTEAFF; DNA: TGTGCCATCAAATTTGACAGGAACACTGAAGCTTTCTTT
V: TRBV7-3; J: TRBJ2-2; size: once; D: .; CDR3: CASSPTNTGKLFF; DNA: TGTGCCAGCAGTCCAACGAACACCGGGAAGCTGTTTTTT
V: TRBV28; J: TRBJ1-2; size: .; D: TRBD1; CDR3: CASSFWAGGKYGYTF; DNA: TGTGCCAGCAGTTTTTGGGCAGGGGGCAAGTATGGCTACACCTTC
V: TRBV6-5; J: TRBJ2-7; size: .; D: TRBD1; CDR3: CASMGTGGAGYEQYF; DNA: TGTGCCAGCATGGGGACAGGGGGCGCGGGCTACGAGCAGTACTTC
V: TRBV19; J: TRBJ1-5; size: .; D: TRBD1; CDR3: CASVGQWGGNQPQHF; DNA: TGTGCCAGTGTGGGACAGTGGGGGGGCAATCAGCCCCAGCATTTT
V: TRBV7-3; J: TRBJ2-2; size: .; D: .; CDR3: CASSLGSGELFF; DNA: TGTGCCAGCAGCTTAGGAAGCGGGGAGCTGTTTTTT
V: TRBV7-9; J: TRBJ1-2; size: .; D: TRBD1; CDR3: CASSQQQGAYGYTF; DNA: TGTGCCAGCAGCCAACAACAGGGGGCCTATGGCTACACCTTC
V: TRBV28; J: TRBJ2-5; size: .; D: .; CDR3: CASRPGGETQYF; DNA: TGTGCCAGCAGGCCGGGCGGAGAGACCCAGTACTTC
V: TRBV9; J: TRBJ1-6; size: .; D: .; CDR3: CASSATSNSPLHF; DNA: TGTGCCAGCAGCGCCACTTCGAATTCACCCCTCCACTTT
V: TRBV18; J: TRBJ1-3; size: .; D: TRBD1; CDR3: CASSQLGQALSGNTIYF; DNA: TGTGCCAGCTCACAACTCGGACAGGCTCTCTCTGGAAACACCATATATTTT
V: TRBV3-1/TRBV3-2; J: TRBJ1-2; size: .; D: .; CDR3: CASGSNYGYTF; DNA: TGTGCGTCAGGGTCTAACTATGGCTACACCTTC
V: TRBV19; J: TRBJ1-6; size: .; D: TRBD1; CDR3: CASSNTDRAGRWNSPLHF; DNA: TGTGCCAGTAGTAATACGGACAGGGCCGGCCGATGGAATTCACCCCTCCACTTT
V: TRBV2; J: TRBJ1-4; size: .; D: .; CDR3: CASSVPGGYEKLFF; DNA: TGTGCCAGCAGTGTTCCCGGGGGGTACGAAAAACTGTTTTTT
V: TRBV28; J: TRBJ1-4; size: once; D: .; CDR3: CASSLWGSREKLFF; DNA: TGTGCCAGCAGTTTATGGGGAAGCAGGGAAAAACTGTTTTTT
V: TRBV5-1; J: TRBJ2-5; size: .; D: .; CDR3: CASSPQAGTETQYF; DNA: TGCGCCAGCAGCCCCCAAGCAGGGACGGAGACCCAGTACTTC
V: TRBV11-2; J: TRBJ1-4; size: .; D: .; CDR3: CASSLSGGRITNEKLFF; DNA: TGTGCCAGCAGCTTATCGGGGGGTAGGATAACTAATGAAAAACTGTTTTTT
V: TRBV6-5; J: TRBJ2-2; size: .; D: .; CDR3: CALAEQNTGELFF; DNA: TGTGCCCTTGCTGAGCAGAACACCGGGGAGCTGTTTTTT
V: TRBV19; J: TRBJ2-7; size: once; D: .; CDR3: CASSISIQGSIYEQYF; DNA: TGTGCCAGTAGTATTTCCATTCAGGGAAGCATCTACGAGCAGTACTTC
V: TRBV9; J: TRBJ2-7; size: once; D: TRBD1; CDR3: CASSPGQSGSYEQYF; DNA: TGTGCCAGCAGTCCGGGACAGTCGGGCTCCTACGAGCAGTACTTC
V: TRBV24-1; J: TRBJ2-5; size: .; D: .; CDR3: CATSSGVETQYF; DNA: TGTGCCACCAGTTCCGGAGTGGAGACCCAGTACTTC
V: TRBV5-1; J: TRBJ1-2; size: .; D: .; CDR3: CASSRAFGQIIYGYTF; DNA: TGCGCCAGCAGCCGGGCTTTTGGACAGATAATATATGGCTACACCTTC
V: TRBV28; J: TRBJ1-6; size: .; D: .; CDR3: CASSLTLQESSDNSPLHF; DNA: TGTGCCAGCAGTTTGACCCTACAGGAAAGTTCTGATAATTCACCCCTCCACTTT
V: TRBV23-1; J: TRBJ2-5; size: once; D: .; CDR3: CASSPQAEETQYF; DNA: TGCGCCAGCAGTCCTCAGGCAGAAGAGACCCAGTACTTC
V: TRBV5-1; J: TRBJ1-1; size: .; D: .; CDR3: CASSTQKGTEAFF; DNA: TGCGCCAGCAGCACCCAAAAGGGCACTGAAGCTTTCTTT
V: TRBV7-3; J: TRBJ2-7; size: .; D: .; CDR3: CASSWSGSSYEQYF; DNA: TGTGCCAGCAGTTGGAGCGGTAGCTCCTACGAGCAGTACTTC
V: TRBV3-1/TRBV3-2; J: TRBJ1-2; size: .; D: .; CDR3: CASSQVQDYGYTF; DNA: TGTGCCAGCAGCCAAGTTCAGGACTATGGCTACACCTTC
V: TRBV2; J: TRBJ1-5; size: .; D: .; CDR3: CASRGGGLSQNQPQHF; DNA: TGTGCCAGCAGGGGTGGGGGGTTATCCCAGAATCAGCCCCAGCATTTT
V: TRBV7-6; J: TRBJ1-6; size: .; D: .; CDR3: CASSLGGGSSYNSPLHF; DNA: TGTGCCAGCAGTCTGGGCGGAGGGAGCTCCTATAATTCACCCCTCCACTTT
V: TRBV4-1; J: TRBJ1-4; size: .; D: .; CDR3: CASSRGSAGLNEKLFF; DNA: TGCGCCAGCAGCCGGGGGTCGGCGGGGCTTAATGAAAAACTGTTTTTT
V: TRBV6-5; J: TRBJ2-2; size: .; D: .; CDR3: CASSRVGGATGELFF; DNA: TGTGCCAGCAGTAGGGTAGGGGGGGCGACCGGGGAGCTGTTTTTT
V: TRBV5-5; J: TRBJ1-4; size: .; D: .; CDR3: CASSLRDEKLFF; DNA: TGTGCCAGCAGCTTGAGGGATGAAAAACTGTTTTTT
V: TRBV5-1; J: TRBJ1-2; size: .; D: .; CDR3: CASSLEPGGGRGYTF; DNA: TGCGCCAGCAGCTTGGAACCCGGGGGTGGACGGGGCTACACCTTC
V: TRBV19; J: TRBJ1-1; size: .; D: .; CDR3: CASSKAGGARHTEAFF; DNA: TGTGCCAGTAGTAAGGCCGGAGGGGCCCGTCACACTGAAGCTTTCTTT
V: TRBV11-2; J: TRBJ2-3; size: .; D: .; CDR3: CASSSMSNTQYF; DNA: TGTGCCAGCAGCTCCATGTCTAATACGCAGTATTTT
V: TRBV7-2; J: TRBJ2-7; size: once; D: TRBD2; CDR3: CASSHGGAEQYF; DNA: TGTGCCAGCAGCCACGGGGGGGCCGAGCAGTACTTC
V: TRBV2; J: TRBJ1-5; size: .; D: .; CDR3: CASSEVRGQPQHF; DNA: TGTGCCAGCAGTGAAGTCAGGGGACAGCCCCAGCATTTT
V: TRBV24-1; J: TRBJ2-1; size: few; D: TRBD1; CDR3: CATSAGQGWDNEQFF; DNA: TGTGCCACCAGTGCAGGACAGGGGTGGGACAATGAGCAGTTCTTC
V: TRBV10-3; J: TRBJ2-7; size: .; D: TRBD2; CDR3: CAISNGGGPDYEQYF; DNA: TGTGCCATCAGTAATGGCGGGGGTCCCGACTACGAGCAGTACTTC
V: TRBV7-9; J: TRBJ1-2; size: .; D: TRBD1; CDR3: CASSPRTGRTYGYTF; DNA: TGTGCCAGCAGCCCTCGGACAGGGCGGACCTATGGCTACACCTTC